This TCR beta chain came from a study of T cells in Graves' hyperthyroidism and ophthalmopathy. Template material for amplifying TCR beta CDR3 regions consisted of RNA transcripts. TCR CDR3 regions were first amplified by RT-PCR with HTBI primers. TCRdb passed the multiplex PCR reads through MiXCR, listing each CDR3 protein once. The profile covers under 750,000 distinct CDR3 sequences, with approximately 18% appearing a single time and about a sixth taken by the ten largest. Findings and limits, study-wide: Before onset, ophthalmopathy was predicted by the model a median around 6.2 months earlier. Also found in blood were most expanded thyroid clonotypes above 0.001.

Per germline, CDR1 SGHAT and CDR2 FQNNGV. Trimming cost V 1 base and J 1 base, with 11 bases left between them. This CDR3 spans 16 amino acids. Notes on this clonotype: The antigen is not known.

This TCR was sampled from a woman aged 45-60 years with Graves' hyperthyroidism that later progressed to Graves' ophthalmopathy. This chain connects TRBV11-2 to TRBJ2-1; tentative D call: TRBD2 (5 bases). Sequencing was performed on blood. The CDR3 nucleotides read TGTGCCAGCAGCTTAGTAGGTAGCGTGTCCTACAATGAGCAGTTCTTC. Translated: CASSLVGSVSYNEQFF.